The rows below give T cell receptor beta chains drawn from one sample of a study of breast tumors, draining lymph nodes, adjacent tissues. TCRdb processed the multiplex PCR reads anew with MiXCR; each CDR3 protein has one entry. This repertoire shows under 25,000 distinct CDR3 sequences, around 46% found once; its top ten account for about 20%. Sequenced: breast tumor tissue. The receptors shown here come from a female donor with breast cancer. Some clones in this sample may be carry-over from other donors' samples. Each CDR3 is given with its conserved first and last residue. A D gene is named only where the DNA matches it firmly. Clone size is not always given. Where it is, it says once, few, many or a class for expanded clones.

size,D,J,V,CDR3,DNA
-,-,TRBJ1-6,TRBV18,CASSPPGSYNSPLHF,TGTGCCAGCTCACCACCGGGGTCTTATAATTCACCCCTCCACTTT
-,-,TRBJ2-1,TRBV6-2/TRBV6-3,CASSHSMGPEDNEQFF,TGTGCCAGCAGTCACTCGATGGGGCCGGAGGACAATGAGCAGTTCTTC
few,TRBD2,TRBJ2-3,TRBV4-1,CASSQDPPGLAGVDPTDTQYF,TGCGCCAGCAGCCAAGATCCACCGGGACTAGCGGGAGTGGACCCCACAGATACGCAGTATTTT
many,TRBD2,TRBJ2-1,TRBV7-6,CASSYGVAGYNEQFF,TGTGCCAGCAGCTACGGAGTAGCGGGCTACAATGAGCAGTTCTTC
few,TRBD1,TRBJ1-1,TRBV5-1,CASSIKQGSTEAFF,TGCGCCAGCAGCATTAAACAGGGGAGCACTGAAGCTTTCTTT
many,-,TRBJ1-3,TRBV3-1,CASSPRGNTIYF,TGTGCCAGCAGCCCCCGGGGAAACACCATATATTTT
-,-,TRBJ2-7,TRBV28,CASTQTGFLYEQYF,TGTGCCAGCACCCAGACAGGATTTTTGTACGAGCAGTACTTC
many,TRBD1,TRBJ2-1,TRBV5-5,CASSLGTGSYNEQFF,TGTGCCAGCAGCTTGGGGACAGGGAGCTACAATGAGCAGTTCTTC
-,-,TRBJ1-5,TRBV7-3,CASTGAGPSNQPQHF,TGTGCCAGCACCGGGGCAGGGCCTAGCAATCAGCCCCAGCATTTT
-,-,TRBJ1-5,TRBV9,CASSVPDGGHLNQPQHF,TGTGCCAGCAGCGTACCTGACGGGGGACACCTAAATCAGCCCCAGCATTTT
-,-,TRBJ2-3,TRBV7-2,CASSTDSTDTQYF,TGTGCCAGCAGCACCGACAGCACAGATACGCAGTATTTT
-,-,TRBJ1-2,TRBV20-1,CSAREMQGSNYGYTF,TGCAGTGCTAGAGAAATGCAGGGGAGTAACTATGGCTACACCTTC
many,TRBD1,TRBJ2-5,TRBV11-3,CASSGDRQETQYF,TGTGCCAGCAGCGGGGACAGACAAGAGACCCAGTACTTC
-,-,TRBJ2-3,TRBV4-1,CASSQDSSGLGTDTQYF,TGCGCCAGCAGCCAAGATTCAAGCGGCCTTGGTACAGATACGCAGTATTTT
many,TRBD1,TRBJ2-5,TRBV5-1,CATTSGQGRETQYF,TGCGCCACCACATCGGGACAGGGGAGGGAGACCCAGTACTTC
many,TRBD2,TRBJ2-2,TRBV6-1,CASSDRTSGRNGELFF,TGTGCCAGCAGTGATCGGACTAGCGGGAGGAACGGGGAGCTGTTTTTT
many,-,TRBJ1-1,TRBV5-1,CASSLGHRDMGAFF,TGCGCCAGCAGCTTGGGTCATCGTGATATGGGAGCTTTCTTT
many,TRBD2,TRBJ2-3,TRBV28,CASSFPPGGRERNTQYF,TGTGCCAGCAGTTTCCCCCCGGGCGGGAGGGAAAGAAATACGCAGTATTTT
-,TRBD2,TRBJ2-7,TRBV20-1,CSATGLAGVIAYEQYF,TGCAGTGCGACGGGGCTAGCGGGAGTAATTGCCTACGAGCAGTACTTC
few,-,TRBJ1-4,TRBV7-9,CASSYPTTTNEKLFF,TGTGCCAGCAGCTACCCGACAACAACTAATGAAAAACTGTTTTTT
-,TRBD1,TRBJ1-2,TRBV24-1,CAAGTGHGYTF,TGTGCCGCCGGGACAGGGCATGGCTACACCTTC
medium-sized,TRBD2,TRBJ2-7,TRBV24-1,CATSDSPETSGSYEQYF,TGTGCCACCAGTGATTCGCCAGAGACTAGCGGTTCCTACGAGCAGTACTTC
-,-,TRBJ2-1,TRBV4-3,CASSQEGLAGEQSF,TGCGCCAGCAGCCAAGAAGGCCTCGCCGGAGAGCAGTCCTTC
-,-,TRBJ2-7,TRBV5-4,CASSLLGGGEQYF,TGTGCCAGCAGCTTGTTGGGGGGCGGCGAGCAGTACTTC
once,-,TRBJ2-7,TRBV18,CANPPLSGSYEQYF,TGTGCCAACCCACCACTATCGGGGTCCTACGAGCAGTACTTC
many,TRBD1,TRBJ2-2,TRBV6-1,CASSPTGENTGELFF,TGTGCCAGCAGTCCGACAGGGGAGAACACCGGGGAGCTGTTTTTT